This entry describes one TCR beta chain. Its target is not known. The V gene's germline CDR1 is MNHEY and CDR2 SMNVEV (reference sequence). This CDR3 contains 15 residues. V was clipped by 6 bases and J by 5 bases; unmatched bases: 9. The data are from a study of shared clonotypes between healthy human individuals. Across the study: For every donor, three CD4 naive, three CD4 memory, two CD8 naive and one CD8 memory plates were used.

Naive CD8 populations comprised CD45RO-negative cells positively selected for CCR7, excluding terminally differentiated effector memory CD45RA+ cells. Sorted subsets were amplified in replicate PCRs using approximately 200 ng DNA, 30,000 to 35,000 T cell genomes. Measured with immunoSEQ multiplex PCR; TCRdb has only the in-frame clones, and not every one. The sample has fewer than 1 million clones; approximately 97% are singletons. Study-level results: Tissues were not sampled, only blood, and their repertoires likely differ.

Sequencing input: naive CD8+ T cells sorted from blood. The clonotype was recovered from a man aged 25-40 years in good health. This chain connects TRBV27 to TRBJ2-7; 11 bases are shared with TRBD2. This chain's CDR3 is CASSPIAGGINEQYF. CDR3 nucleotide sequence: TGTGCCAGCAGCCCTATAGCGGGAGGGATAAACGAGCAGTACTTC.